This T cell receptor (beta chain) was captured by sequencing in a study of T cell repertoires in cytomegalovirus infection (dated by TCRdb to between 2018 and 2021). About the study as a whole: Alongside well-studied HLA-B-restricted epitopes, the peptide stimulations were aimed at recently identified HLA-C-restricted CMV epitopes, whose presentation resists viral immunomodulation. Donor HLA type was relevant to the analysis, as public TCR beta signatures indicated carriage of CMV infection together with the matching HLA type. The paper as a whole reports these results and caveats: In both this cohort and an independent cohort of 350 to 400 donors, the cumulative frequency of public TCR beta family members distinguished carriers of CMV infection plus the relevant HLA type. The ex vivo response was dominated by HLA-C-restricted CMV-specific TCR beta clonotypes, which also provided the single most frequent clonotype in two of eight donors.

The sample was run on an Illumina HiSeq 1500. TCRdb reprocessed the public reads (quality trimming at Q25 with fastp, clone calling with MiXCR) and kept in-frame beta chains. Each CDR3 protein gets just one entry, which takes the most common genes and DNA from the rows behind it. In all, the sample holds hundreds of thousands of distinct CDR3 sequences, and around 32% of those were seen once. 15% to 20% of the sample goes to the ten largest clones. Note on this clonotype: The specificity of this receptor is unknown. No base qualities exist here, and no much larger clone lies one base off it.

In light of the paper, this sample's treatment or condition label describes: in vitro stimulation with specific CMV peptide epitopes to enrich CMV-specific T cells. The CDR3, cysteine through phenylalanine, is 17 amino acids long. Only the CDR3 DNA stays, 51 bases, in frame from base 1. CDR1 and CDR2 were assigned from the germline V gene as SGHTA and FQGNSA. Ends trimmed: V by 3 bases, J by 4 bases; bases unmatched to a gene: 10. This specimen was cultured PBMCs, taken from culture after CMV antigen stimulation. The sequence came from a human donor in good health (CMV status not recorded). Some clones in this sample may be carry-over from other donors' samples. In this chain, TRBV7-2 is recombined with TRBJ2-2, and 8 junctional nucleotides match TRBD2. In nucleotides, the sequence is TGTGCCAGCAGCTTGCTTGGAGCGGGAGAGGGCACCGGGGAGCTGTTTTTT. Its product reads: CASSLLGAGEGTGELFF.